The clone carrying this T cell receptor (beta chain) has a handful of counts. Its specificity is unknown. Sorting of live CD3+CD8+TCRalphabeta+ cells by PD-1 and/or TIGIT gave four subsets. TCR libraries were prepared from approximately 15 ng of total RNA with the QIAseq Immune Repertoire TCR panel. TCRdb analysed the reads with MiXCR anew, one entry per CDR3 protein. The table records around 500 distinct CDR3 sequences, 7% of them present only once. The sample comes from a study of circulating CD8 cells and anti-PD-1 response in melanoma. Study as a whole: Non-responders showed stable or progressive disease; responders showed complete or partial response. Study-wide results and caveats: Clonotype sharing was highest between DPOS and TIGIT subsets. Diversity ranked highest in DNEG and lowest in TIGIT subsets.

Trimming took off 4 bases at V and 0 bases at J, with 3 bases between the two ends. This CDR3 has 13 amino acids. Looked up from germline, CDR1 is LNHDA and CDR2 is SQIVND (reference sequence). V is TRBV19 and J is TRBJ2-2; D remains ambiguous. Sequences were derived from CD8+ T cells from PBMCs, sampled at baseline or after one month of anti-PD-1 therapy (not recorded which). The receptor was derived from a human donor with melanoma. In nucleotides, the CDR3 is TGTGCCAGTAGTAATCCGAACACCGGGGAGCTGTTTTTT. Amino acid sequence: CASSNPNTGELFF.